This T cell receptor beta chain was recovered during a study of blood T cell repertoires in COVID-19. Study-level information: Material from acute and convalescent COVID-19 was sourced from the United States, Italy and Spain. The cDNA or gDNA used as material had been derived from T cells, B-cell-depleted T cells, or PBMCs.

Per the authors' pipeline: Amplification with reference gene primers provided the estimates of nucleated cell counts. Repertoires were generated with immunoSEQ multiplex PCR, while TCRdb's copy carries only in-frame clones and drops some. V and J calls and clone size are those listed in that table; D and trimming were worked out from the DNA. Of 200,000 or so clones in the sample, roughly 92% were seen once. This clone appeared a single time. CDR3 size: 14 residues. The ends lost 1 base at V and 10 bases at J; junction bases unmatched: 6. The germline V gene encodes CDR1 LNHDA and CDR2 SQIVND (reference sequence).

This sequence originates from a man aged 60 to 75 with COVID-19, enrolled during active disease. The chain is built from TRBV19 and TRBJ2-1, with 8 positions matching TRBD2. Sequencing was carried out using peripheral blood. CDR3 DNA: TGTGCCAGTAGTATAGCGGGGGGGCTTCAGGAGCAGTTCTTC. Protein sequence: CASSIAGGLQEQFF.